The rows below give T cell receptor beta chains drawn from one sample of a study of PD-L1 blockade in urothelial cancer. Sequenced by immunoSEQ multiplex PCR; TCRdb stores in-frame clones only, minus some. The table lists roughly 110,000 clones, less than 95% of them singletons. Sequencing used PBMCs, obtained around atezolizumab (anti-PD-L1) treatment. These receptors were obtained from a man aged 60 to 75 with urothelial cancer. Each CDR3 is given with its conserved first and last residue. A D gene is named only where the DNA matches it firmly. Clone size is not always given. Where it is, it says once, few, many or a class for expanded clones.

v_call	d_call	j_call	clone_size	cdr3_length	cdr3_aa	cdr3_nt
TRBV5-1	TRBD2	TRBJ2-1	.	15	CASSSSSGSYNEQFF	TGCGCCAGCAGCTCATCTAGCGGCTCCTACAATGAGCAGTTCTTC
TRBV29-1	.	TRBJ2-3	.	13	CSVSTGRTDTQYF	TGCAGCGTTTCGACAGGCCGCACAGATACGCAGTATTTT
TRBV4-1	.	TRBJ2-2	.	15	CASSQDNPVPGELFF	TGCGCCAGCAGCCAAGATAACCCGGTTCCCGGGGAGCTGTTTTTT
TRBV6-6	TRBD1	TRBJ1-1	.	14	CASSYTGVNTEAFF	TGTGCCAGCAGTTATACAGGGGTGAACACTGAAGCTTTCTTT
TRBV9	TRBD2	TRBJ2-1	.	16	CASSVESAGGLGSQFF	TGTGCCAGCAGCGTAGAATCAGCGGGAGGTTTGGGGTCTCAGTTCTTC
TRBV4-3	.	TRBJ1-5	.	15	CASSQDPLGGQPQHF	TGCGCCAGCAGCCAAGATCCCCTAGGCGGGCAGCCCCAGCATTTT
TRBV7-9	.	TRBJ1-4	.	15	CASSLSTAANEKLFF	TGTGCCAGCAGCTTAAGTACAGCTGCTAATGAAAAACTGTTTTTT
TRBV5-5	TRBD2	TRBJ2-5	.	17	CASSPQPSGRAPETQYF	TGTGCCAGCAGCCCCCAGCCTAGCGGGAGGGCCCCGGAGACCCAGTACTTC
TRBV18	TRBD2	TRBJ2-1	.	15	CASSPMTGGDNEQFF	TGTGCCAGCTCACCAATGACGGGAGGGGACAATGAGCAGTTCTTC
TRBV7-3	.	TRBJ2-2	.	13	CASSLRGTGELFF	TGTGCCAGCAGCCTACGGGGCACCGGGGAGCTGTTTTTT
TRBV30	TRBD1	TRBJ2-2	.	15	CAWSTGGTADGELFF	TGTGCCTGGAGTACAGGGGGGACCGCCGACGGGGAGCTGTTTTTT
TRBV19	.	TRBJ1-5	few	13	CASSIENNQPQHF	TGTGCCAGTAGTATTGAGAACAATCAGCCCCAGCATTTT